A selection of T cell receptor beta chains follows, all from one sample in a study of cytomegalovirus exposure and HLA in healthy donors. Only in-frame clones appear in the TCRdb table, and some are missing; sequencing was by immunoSEQ multiplex PCR. The sample has about 110,000 clones; just over 70% are singletons. The source material was PBMCs. Receptor source: a boy younger than 18 in good health and CMV-seronegative. Each CDR3 is given with its conserved first and last residue. The D gene is left open where the match is weak. Not every row has a clone size; where given, it reads once, few, many or a size class.

J | V | D | size | CDR3 | DNA
TRBJ2-3 | TRBV5-1 | - | - | CASSSLPSTDTQYF | TGCGCCAGCAGCTCACTACCGTCCACAGATACGCAGTATTTT
TRBJ1-1 | TRBV12-5 | - | - | CASGPRVENTEAFF | TGTGCTAGTGGTCCCCGGGTTGAGAACACTGAAGCTTTCTTT
TRBJ1-5 | TRBV19 | TRBD1 | many | CASSSRDRRQPQHF | TGTGCCAGTAGTAGCCGGGACAGGCGTCAGCCCCAGCATTTT
TRBJ2-1 | TRBV4-1 | - | - | CASSQEARVVQFF | TGCGCCAGCAGCCAAGAGGCTCGGGTAGTGCAGTTCTTC
TRBJ1-1 | TRBV5-1 | TRBD1 | - | CASSTDRENTEAFF | TGCGCCAGCAGCACTGACAGGGAGAACACTGAAGCTTTCTTT
TRBJ1-1 | TRBV10-3 | - | few | CAIRGSDEAFF | TGTGCCATAAGGGGGTCGGACGAAGCTTTCTTT
TRBJ1-3 | TRBV11-3 | - | - | CASSLGGNTIYF | TGTGCCAGCAGCTTGGGCGGAAACACCATATATTTT
TRBJ2-2 | TRBV7-3 | - | - | CASSSPGQNTGELFF | TGTGCCAGCAGCTCCCCGGGACAAAACACCGGGGAGCTGTTTTTT
TRBJ1-4 | TRBV5-1 | - | - | CASSLSGAGTNEKLFF | TGCGCCAGCAGCTTGTCAGGTGCCGGAACTAATGAAAAACTGTTTTTT
TRBJ2-7 | TRBV2 | TRBD1 | few | CASSERGRFQYF | TGTGCCAGCAGTGAAAGGGGGCGGTTCCAGTACTTC
TRBJ1-1 | TRBV28 | - | few | CASGLTGPTEAFF | TGTGCCAGCGGCCTTACAGGGCCCACTGAAGCTTTCTTT
TRBJ1-5 | TRBV5-8 | TRBD1 | once | CASSAGQASGQPQHF | TGTGCCAGCAGCGCGGGACAGGCCTCCGGTCAGCCCCAGCATTTT
TRBJ1-2 | TRBV30 | TRBD1 | - | CAWRQGALNYGYTF | TGTGCCTGGAGGCAGGGGGCCCTTAACTATGGCTACACCTTC
TRBJ1-6 | TRBV7-2 | - | - | CASMYLSPLHF | TGTGCCAGCATGTATCTCTCACCCCTCCACTTT
TRBJ1-3 | TRBV28 | - | - | CASSLSTRDNDFSGNTIYF | TGTGCCAGCAGTTTAAGTACACGGGACAACGACTTCTCTGGAAACACCATATATTTT
TRBJ1-2 | TRBV2 | - | - | CASSVETRGDYTF | TGTGCCAGCAGTGTTGAGACAAGGGGTGACTACACCTTC
TRBJ1-4 | TRBV7-9 | - | - | CSSSFATGYANEKLFF | TGTTCCAGCAGCTTCGCAACAGGGTATGCTAATGAAAAACTGTTTTTT
TRBJ1-2 | TRBV7-3 | - | once | CASSRDSNYGYTF | TGTGCCAGCAGCCGCGACAGCAACTATGGCTACACCTTC
TRBJ2-2 | TRBV5-1 | TRBD1 | once | CASSLEIPGGFTGELFF | TGCGCCAGCAGCTTGGAAATTCCAGGGGGCTTTACCGGGGAGCTGTTTTTT
TRBJ2-5 | TRBV11-2 | TRBD1 | few | CASSLDPRTGATQYF | TGTGCCAGCAGCTTAGATCCCAGGACAGGGGCGACCCAGTACTTC
TRBJ2-7 | TRBV7-2 | TRBD2 | few | CASSLGTSGPVGEQYF | TGTGCCAGCAGCTTAGGTACTAGCGGGCCCGTGGGGGAGCAGTACTTC
TRBJ1-2 | TRBV18 | - | - | CASSPSGLGGYTF | TGTGCCAGCTCACCATCAGGCTTGGGTGGCTACACCTTC
TRBJ1-1 | TRBV6-5 | TRBD1 | few | CASSYRGGYAEAFF | TGTGCCAGCAGTTACAGAGGGGGCTACGCTGAAGCTTTCTTT
TRBJ1-2 | TRBV6-5 | TRBD1 | - | CASSPRTGADGYTF | TGTGCCAGCAGTCCCCGGACAGGGGCGGATGGCTACACCTTC
TRBJ2-2 | TRBV10-3 | TRBD2 | - | CAISESRSAGGYTGELFF | TGTGCCATCAGTGAGTCAAGATCGGCGGGGGGGTACACCGGGGAGCTGTTTTTT
TRBJ1-1 | TRBV5-1 | TRBD1 | - | CASSLTGGRNTEAFF | TGCGCCAGCAGCTTGACAGGGGGCCGGAACACTGAAGCTTTCTTT
TRBJ2-7 | TRBV2 | - | - | CASTGGSTYEQYF | TGTGCCAGCACCGGCGGGTCCACCTACGAGCAGTACTTC
TRBJ1-2 | TRBV28 | - | - | CASSLPSANYGYTF | TGTGCCAGCAGTTTACCTTCGGCTAACTATGGCTACACCTTC
TRBJ1-1 | TRBV12-5 | - | - | CASGLANTAIAGKNTEAFF | TGTGCTAGTGGTTTGGCCAATACGGCAATCGCAGGGAAAAACACTGAAGCTTTCTTT
TRBJ1-1 | TRBV6-1 | - | - | CASSAQGKNTEAFF | TGTGCCAGCAGTGCTCAGGGGAAGAACACTGAAGCTTTCTTT
TRBJ2-5 | TRBV10-3 | TRBD2 | - | CAASRGLLQDPQYF | TGTGCCGCATCACGGGGACTACTACAGGACCCCCAGTACTTC
TRBJ2-7 | TRBV5-4 | - | - | CASSLGGGDPSAYEQYF | TGTGCCAGCAGCTTGGGAGGCGGGGACCCTTCCGCCTACGAGCAGTACTTC
TRBJ1-1 | TRBV18 | - | - | CASSPRTENTEAFF | TGTGCCAGCTCACCCCGGACAGAGAACACTGAAGCTTTCTTT
TRBJ2-3 | TRBV27 | - | - | CASRGGTQYF | TGTGCCAGCAGAGGCGGTACGCAGTATTTT
TRBJ2-2 | TRBV2 | - | - | CASSSGTGELFF | TGTGCCAGCAGTAGCGGCACCGGGGAGCTGTTTTTT
TRBJ1-5 | TRBV30 | TRBD1 | - | CAWRDRGTNNQPQHF | TGTGCCTGGCGGGACAGGGGGACGAACAATCAGCCCCAGCATTTT
TRBJ2-2 | TRBV30 | TRBD1 | - | CAWSRGTGTAGELFF | TGTGCCTGGAGCCGCGGGACAGGGACTGCCGGGGAGCTGTTTTTT
TRBJ2-4 | TRBV6-5 | - | - | CASSSLTRAKNIQYF | TGTGCCAGCAGTTCGCTTACTAGGGCCAAAAACATTCAGTACTTC
TRBJ1-5 | TRBV28 | - | - | CASSLLGQYSNQPQHF | TGTGCCAGCAGTTTACTAGGACAGTATAGCAATCAGCCCCAGCATTTT
TRBJ1-6 | TRBV6-6 | - | few | CASSPVKSSYNSPLHF | TGTGCCAGCAGTCCGGTAAAAAGCTCCTATAATTCACCCCTCCACTTT
TRBJ2-1 | TRBV4-1 | TRBD2 | - | CASSLGRTSVYEQFF | TGCGCCAGCAGCCTAGGAAGGACTAGCGTTTATGAGCAGTTCTTC
TRBJ2-3 | TRBV5-4 | TRBD2 | few | CASSFGLVPDTDTQYF | TGTGCCAGCAGTTTCGGACTAGTCCCAGACACAGATACGCAGTATTTT
TRBJ1-5 | TRBV7-6 | - | few | CASSLEARGQPQHF | TGTGCCAGCAGCTTAGAGGCCAGGGGTCAGCCCCAGCATTTT
TRBJ1-1 | TRBV15 | - | - | CATSRDRGSTEAFF | TGTGCCACCAGCAGAGACAGGGGCTCGACTGAAGCTTTCTTT
TRBJ2-6 | TRBV6-1 | - | - | CASSDRTAGANVLTF | TGTGCCAGCAGTGATAGGACTGCCGGGGCCAACGTCCTGACTTTC
TRBJ1-6 | TRBV2 | - | - | CASSVYRETNSPLHF | TGTGCCAGCAGTGTTTACAGGGAAACAAATTCACCCCTCCACTTT
TRBJ2-3 | TRBV5-1 | - | - | CASSLDTTSTDTQYF | TGCGCCAGCAGCTTGGATACCACTAGCACAGATACGCAGTATTTT
TRBJ2-7 | TRBV27 | TRBD2 | - | CASSLGLPLSYEQYF | TGTGCCAGCAGTTTGGGACTACCCCTTTCCTACGAGCAGTACTTC
TRBJ2-5 | TRBV11-2 | - | once | CASSLTTGIQETQYF | TGTGCCAGCAGCTTGACAACAGGGATCCAAGAGACCCAGTACTTC
TRBJ1-1 | TRBV5-1 | TRBD1 | - | CASSLGGTGGEAFF | TGCGCCAGCAGCTTGGGAGGGACAGGGGGTGAAGCTTTCTTT
TRBJ2-3 | TRBV7-9 | - | - | CASSSGTGNLDTQYF | TGCGCCAGCAGCTCCGGGACTGGGAACTTGGATACGCAGTATTTT
TRBJ1-5 | TRBV7-2 | - | - | CASSLVRGVGQPQHF | TGTGCCAGCAGCTTAGTCAGGGGCGTAGGGCAGCCCCAGCATTTT
TRBJ2-3 | TRBV10-1 | - | - | CATQQVPGRTDTQYF | TGCGCCACTCAGCAGGTCCCTGGGCGCACAGATACGCAGTATTTT
TRBJ1-1 | TRBV7-9 | - | - | CASSLVAAEAFF | TGTGCCAGCAGCTTGGTCGCTGCGGAAGCTTTCTTT
TRBJ1-1 | TRBV18 | - | - | CASSPRRTEAFF | TGTGCCAGCTCACCAAGGCGGACTGAAGCTTTCTTT